Below, one T cell receptor (beta chain) is given with its context. The CDR3 has 16 residues. Germline V gene sequence: CDR1 SGHNT, CDR2 YYREEE (reference sequence). Trimming removed 2 bases from V and 5 bases from J; junction bases left unmatched: 9. This sample was included in a study of OX40 agonist ivuxolimab in advanced cancers. Data came from immunoSEQ multiplex PCR; TCRdb stores just in-frame clones and leaves some out. Here the sample spans around 33,000 clones, approximately 80% being singletons. This TCR was recovered from an adult with an advanced solid tumor such as melanoma, head and neck, liver or kidney cancer. The sample consisted of CD4+ or CD8+ T cells sorted from blood, taken in a trial of the OX40 agonist ivuxolimab. This chain connects TRBV5-4 to TRBJ2-7; 11 bases map to TRBD2. CDR3 coding DNA: TGTGCCAGCAGCTTCGAACTAGCGGGAGTAATCCACGAGCAGTACTTC. Translating gives CASSFELAGVIHEQYF.